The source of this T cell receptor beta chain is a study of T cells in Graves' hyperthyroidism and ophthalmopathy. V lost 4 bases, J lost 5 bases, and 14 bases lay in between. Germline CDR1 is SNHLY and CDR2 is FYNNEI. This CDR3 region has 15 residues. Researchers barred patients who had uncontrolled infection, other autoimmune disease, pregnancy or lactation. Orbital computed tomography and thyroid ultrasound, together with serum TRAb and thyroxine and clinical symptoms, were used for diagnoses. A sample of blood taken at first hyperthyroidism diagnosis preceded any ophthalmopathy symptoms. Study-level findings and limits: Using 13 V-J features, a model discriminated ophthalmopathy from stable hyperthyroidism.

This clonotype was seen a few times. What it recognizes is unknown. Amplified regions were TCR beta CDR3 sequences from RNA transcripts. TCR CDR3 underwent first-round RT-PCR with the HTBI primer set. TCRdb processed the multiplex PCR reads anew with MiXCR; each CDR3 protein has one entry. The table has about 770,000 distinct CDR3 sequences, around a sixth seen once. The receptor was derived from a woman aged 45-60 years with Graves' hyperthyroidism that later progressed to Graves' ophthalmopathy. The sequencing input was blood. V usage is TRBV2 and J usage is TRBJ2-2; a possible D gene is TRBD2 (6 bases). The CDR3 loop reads CASSGGLVGTGELFF. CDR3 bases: TGTGCCAGCAGTGGGGGACTCGTGGGGACCGGGGAGCTGTTTTTT.